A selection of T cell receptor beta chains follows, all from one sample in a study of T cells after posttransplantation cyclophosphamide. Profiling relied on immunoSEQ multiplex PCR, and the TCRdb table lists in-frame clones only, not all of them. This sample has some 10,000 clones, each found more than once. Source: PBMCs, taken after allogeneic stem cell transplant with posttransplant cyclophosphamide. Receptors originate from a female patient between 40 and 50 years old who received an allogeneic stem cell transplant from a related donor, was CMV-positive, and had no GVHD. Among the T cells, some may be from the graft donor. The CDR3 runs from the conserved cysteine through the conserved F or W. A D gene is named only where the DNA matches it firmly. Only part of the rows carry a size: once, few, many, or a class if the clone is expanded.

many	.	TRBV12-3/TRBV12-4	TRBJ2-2	TGTGCCAGCAGTCTGTCCGGGGAGCTGTTTTTT	CASSLSGELFF
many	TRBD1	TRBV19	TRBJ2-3	TGTGCCAGTAGTATTAACGCAGGGGGCGTTGATACGCAGTATTTT	CASSINAGGVDTQYF
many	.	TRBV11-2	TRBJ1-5	TGTGCCAGCAGCGTAGGACATAGCAATCAGCCCCAGCATTTT	CASSVGHSNQPQHF
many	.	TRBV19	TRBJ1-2	TGTGCCACCCTGTGGGGGGTCTATGGCTACACCTTC	CATLWGVYGYTF
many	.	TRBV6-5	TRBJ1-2	TGTGCCAGCAGTTACCTTGGGGGGGCTATTAACTATGGCTACACCTTC	CASSYLGGAINYGYTF
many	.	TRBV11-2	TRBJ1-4	TGTGCCAGCAGCCCCGGGGGAGGAAATGAAAAACTGTTTTTT	CASSPGGGNEKLFF
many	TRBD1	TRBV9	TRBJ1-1	TGTGCCAGCCGCGGCGGGACAGGGGGCGTTTGGGGAAACACTGAAGCTTTCTTT	CASRGGTGGVWGNTEAFF
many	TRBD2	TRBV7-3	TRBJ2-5	TGTGCCAGCAGCCTTAGCGGGGGTGCGGAGACCCAGTACTTC	CASSLSGGAETQYF
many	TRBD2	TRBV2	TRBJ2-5	TGTGCCAGCAGTGAAAGGACTAGCGGGGGGGCGAATCTCGCCAAAGAGACCCAGTACTTC	CASSERTSGGANLAKETQYF
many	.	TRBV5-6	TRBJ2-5	TGTGCCAGCAGCTCCGCGGCTCCCAGCAGAGAGACCCAGTACTTC	CASSSAAPSRETQYF
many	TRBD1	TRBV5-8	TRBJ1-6	TGTGCCAGCAGCTGGGGACAGGATAGGGGCAATTCACCCCTCCACTTT	CASSWGQDRGNSPLHF
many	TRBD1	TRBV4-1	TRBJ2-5	TGCGCCAGCAGCCATGACCGGACAGGCCGTCAAGAGACCCAGTACTTC	CASSHDRTGRQETQYF
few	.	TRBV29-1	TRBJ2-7	TGCAGCGTTGAAGATCCCAGGAGCTACGAGCAGTACTTC	CSVEDPRSYEQYF
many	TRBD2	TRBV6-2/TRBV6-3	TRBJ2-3	TGTGCCAGCACTAAAGGGACTAGCGGGGGGGGTAAGCAGTATTTT	CASTKGTSGGGKQYF
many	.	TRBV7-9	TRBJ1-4	TGTGCCAGCAGCTTAGAAGGCGAAAAACTGTTTTTT	CASSLEGEKLFF
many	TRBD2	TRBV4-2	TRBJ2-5	TGTGCCAGCAGCCAAGAAGGGAATGTGGCGGGGGGGCGGGAGACCCAGTACTTC	CASSQEGNVAGGRETQYF
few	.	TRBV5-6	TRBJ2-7	TGTGCCAGCAGCTTCGGCGCCAGGGGCTACGAGCAGTACTTC	CASSFGARGYEQYF
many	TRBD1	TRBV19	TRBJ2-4	TGTGCCAGTAGTATCCGGGACAGGGGGCGCGGGCAGTACTTC	CASSIRDRGRGQYF
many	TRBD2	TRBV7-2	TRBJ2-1	TGTGCCAGCAGCCCCCTCGGGACTAGCCTCAGCTCCTACAATGAGCAGTTCTTC	CASSPLGTSLSSYNEQFF
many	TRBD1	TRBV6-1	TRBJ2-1	TGTGCCAGCAGTGAAGCCCAGGGGGAGTTCTTC	CASSEAQGEFF
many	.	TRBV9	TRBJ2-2	TGTGCCAGCAGCGCCGCTGAGGACTTCCTCAACACCGGGGAGCTGTTTTTT	CASSAAEDFLNTGELFF
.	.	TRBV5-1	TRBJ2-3	TGCGCCAGCAGCCTCCCCGCGGGCCAGAGCACAGATACGCAGTATTTT	CASSLPAGQSTDTQYF
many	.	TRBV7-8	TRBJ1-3	TGTGCCAGCAGCTTAGGAGGGGTCTCTGGAAACACCATATATTTT	CASSLGGVSGNTIYF
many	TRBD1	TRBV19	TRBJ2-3	TGTGCCAGTAGTTCAGGACAGGAAAGATTGGATACGCAGTATTTT	CASSSGQERLDTQYF
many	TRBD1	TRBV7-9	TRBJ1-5	TGTGCCAGCAGCTCGGGACAGGGAGGCCAGCCCCAGCATTTT	CASSSGQGGQPQHF
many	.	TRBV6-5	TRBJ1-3	TGTGCCAGCAGTCTAGATTTTTCTGGAAACACCATATATTTT	CASSLDFSGNTIYF
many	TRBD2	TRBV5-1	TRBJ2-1	TGCGCCAGCAGCTCGGGACTAGCGGGGGAGATCAATGAGCAGTTCTTC	CASSSGLAGEINEQFF
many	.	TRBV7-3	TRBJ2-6	TGTGCCAGCAGCTTAAGAAGGGTCAGCTCTGGGGCCAACGTCCTGACTTTC	CASSLRRVSSGANVLTF
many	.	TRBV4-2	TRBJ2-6	TGTGCCAGCAGCCAATCCCTCGGCGTCCTGACTTTC	CASSQSLGVLTF
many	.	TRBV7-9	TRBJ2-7	TGTGCCAGCAGCTGGACACGCAGCTTGAGCGAGCAGTACTTC	CASSWTRSLSEQYF
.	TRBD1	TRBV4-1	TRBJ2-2	TGCGCCAGCAGCCAAGATCAACTGTATAGGGGGCGCAACACCGGGGAGCTGTTTTTT	CASSQDQLYRGRNTGELFF
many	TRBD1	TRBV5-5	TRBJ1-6	TGTGCCAGCAGCTTCGGGGACAGCGGTTCACCCCTCCACTTT	CASSFGDSGSPLHF
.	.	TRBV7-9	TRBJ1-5	TGTGCCAGCAGCAGAGACATTCAGCCCCAGCATTTT	CASSRDIQPQHF
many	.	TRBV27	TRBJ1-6	TGTGCCAGCAGTTTATCTCGGGACAAAAATTCACCCCTCCACTTT	CASSLSRDKNSPLHF
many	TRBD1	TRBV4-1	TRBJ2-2	TGCGCCAGCAGCCCCTTAGGGACAGGCACACACACCGGGGAGCTGTTTTTT	CASSPLGTGTHTGELFF
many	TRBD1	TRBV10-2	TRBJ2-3	TGCGCCAGCAGTGGAAGGGGGCCCAATGGTGAAGATACGCAGTATTTT	CASSGRGPNGEDTQYF
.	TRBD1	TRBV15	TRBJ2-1	TGTGCCACCAGCTTGGAAGGGACAGGGTCCCTTGAGCAGTTCTTC	CATSLEGTGSLEQFF
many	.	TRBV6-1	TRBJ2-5	TGTGCCAGCAGTGAAGTTGTCTCGGGGGGCTGGGGAGAGACCCAGTACTTC	CASSEVVSGGWGETQYF
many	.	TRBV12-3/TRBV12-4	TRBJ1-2	TGTGCCAGCAGTTTGGTGTCGGACTATGGCTACACCTTC	CASSLVSDYGYTF
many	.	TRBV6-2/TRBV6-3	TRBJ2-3	TGTGCCAGCACCCCTGGGTCTAGCGCAGATACGCAGTATTTT	CASTPGSSADTQYF
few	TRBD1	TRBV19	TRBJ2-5	TGTGCCAGTCGCAGCCGGGACAGGGAGGGACAAGAGACCCAGTACTTC	CASRSRDREGQETQYF
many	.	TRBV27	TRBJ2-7	TGTGCCAGCAGTTTAAGGGGGTACGAGCCTGTACACGAGCAGTACTTC	CASSLRGYEPVHEQYF
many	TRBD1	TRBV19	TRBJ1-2	TGTGCCAGTAGGAAACAGGGGATGGATGGCTACACCTTC	CASRKQGMDGYTF
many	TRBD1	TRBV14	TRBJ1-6	TGTGCCAGCAGCCAATCGGCCCCAGTGGACAGGTTTAATTCACCCCTCCACTTT	CASSQSAPVDRFNSPLHF
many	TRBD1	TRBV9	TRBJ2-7	TGTGCCAGCAGCGTAGGGGCAGGGACAGCCTACGAGCAGTACTTC	CASSVGAGTAYEQYF
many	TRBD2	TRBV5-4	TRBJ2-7	TGTGCCAGCAGCTGGACTAGCGGGGGCTACGAGCAGTACTTC	CASSWTSGGYEQYF
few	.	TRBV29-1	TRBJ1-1	TGCAGCGTTGAAGGTATAGCCTCGAACACTGAAGCTTTCTTT	CSVEGIASNTEAFF
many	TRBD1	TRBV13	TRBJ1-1	TGTGCCAGCAGCTTGACTTCTAGTGACAGGGGGGATGAAGCTTTCTTT	CASSLTSSDRGDEAFF
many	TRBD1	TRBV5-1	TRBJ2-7	TGCGCCAGCAGCTTGGAGGCAGGGGGCTCCTACGAGCAGTACTTC	CASSLEAGGSYEQYF
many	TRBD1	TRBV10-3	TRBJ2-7	TGTGCCATCAGTGCCCCGGGGACAGGGATAAGCGAGCAGTACTTC	CAISAPGTGISEQYF
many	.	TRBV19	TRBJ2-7	TGTGCCAGTACCCCCAATAGGGGCTCCTACGAGCAGTACTTC	CASTPNRGSYEQYF
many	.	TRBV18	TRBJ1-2	TGTGCCAGCTCGTACGGACTGCAGGAGGGCTACACCTTC	CASSYGLQEGYTF
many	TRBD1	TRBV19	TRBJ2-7	TGTGCCAGCCGCGGACAGGGGGACGCCGAGCAGTACTTC	CASRGQGDAEQYF
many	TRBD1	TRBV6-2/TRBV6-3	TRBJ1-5	TGTGCCAGCAGGTGGGACAGGGGGAGCAATCAGCCCCAGCATTTT	CASRWDRGSNQPQHF
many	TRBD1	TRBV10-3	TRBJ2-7	TGTGCCATCAGCCCGACAGGGGACTCCTACGAGCAGTACTTC	CAISPTGDSYEQYF